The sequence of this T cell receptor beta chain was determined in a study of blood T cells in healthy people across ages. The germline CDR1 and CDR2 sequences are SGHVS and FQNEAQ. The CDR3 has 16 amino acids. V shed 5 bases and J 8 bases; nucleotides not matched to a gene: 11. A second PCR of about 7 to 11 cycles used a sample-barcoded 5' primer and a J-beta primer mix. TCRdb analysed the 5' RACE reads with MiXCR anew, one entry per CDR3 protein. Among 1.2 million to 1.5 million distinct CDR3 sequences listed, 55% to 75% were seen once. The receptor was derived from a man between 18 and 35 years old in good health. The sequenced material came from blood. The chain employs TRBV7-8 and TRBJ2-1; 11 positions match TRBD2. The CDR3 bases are TGTGCCAGCAGCCGGCGACTAGCGGGGAAGGGATATGAGCAGTTCTTC. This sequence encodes CASSRRLAGKGYEQFF. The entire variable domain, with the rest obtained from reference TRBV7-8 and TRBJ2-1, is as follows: GAGVSQSPRYKVAKRGQDVALRCDPISGHVSLFWYQQALGQGPEFLTYFQNEAQLDKSGLPSDRFFAERPEGSVSTLKIQRTQQEDSAVYLCASSRRLAGKGYEQFFGPGTRLTVL.